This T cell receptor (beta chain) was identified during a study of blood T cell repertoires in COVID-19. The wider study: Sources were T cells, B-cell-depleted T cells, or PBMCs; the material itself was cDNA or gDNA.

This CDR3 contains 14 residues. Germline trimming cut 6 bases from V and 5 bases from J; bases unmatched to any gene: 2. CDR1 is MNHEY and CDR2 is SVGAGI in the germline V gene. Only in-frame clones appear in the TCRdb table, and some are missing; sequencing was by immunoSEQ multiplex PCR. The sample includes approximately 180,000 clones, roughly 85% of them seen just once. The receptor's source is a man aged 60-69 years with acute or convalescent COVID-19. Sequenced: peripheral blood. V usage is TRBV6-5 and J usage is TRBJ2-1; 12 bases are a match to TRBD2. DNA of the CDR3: TGTGCCAGCAGGCGGACTAGCGGGAACAATGAGCAGTTCTTC. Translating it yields CASRRTSGNNEQFF.